This entry features one T cell receptor (beta chain) sequence. The antigen remains unidentified. This record comes from a study of blood T cells in healthy people across ages. Whole-study results and caveats: TCR beta diversity per million T cells fell roughly linearly with age.

The CDR3 is 14 residues long. Germline CDR1 DFQATT, CDR2 SNEGSKA (reference sequence). Trimming left V 0 bases short and J 10 bases short, with 13 bases between. Through a sample-barcoded 5' primer and a J-beta primer mix, a second PCR was run for 7 to 11 cycles. In TCRdb, the 5' RACE reads were re-called with MiXCR into one record per CDR3 protein. The data hold 1.5 million to 2 million distinct CDR3 sequences, with about 31% observed a single time. This clonotype originated in a woman aged 25 to 39 in good health. J is TRBJ1-6 and V is TRBV20-1; possibly TRBD1 for D (6 bases). Sequenced input: blood. Here the CDR3 DNA reads TGCAGTGCTAGAGATGGGGGGGGGCAGTCACCCCTCCACTTT. This encodes CSARDGGGQSPLHF.